This T cell receptor (beta chain) was identified in a study of Tregs in tolerant kidney transplant recipients. Study results and limitations: Expanding Tregs on activated donor B cells appeared to best identify donor-specific TCRbeta clones.

V lost 5 bases, J lost 1 base, and 8 bases lay in between. The germline V gene has CDR1 MNHNS and CDR2 SASEGT. The CDR3 runs to 13 residues. Assay: immunoSEQ multiplex PCR; the TCRdb copy retains only in-frame clones and omits some. The table includes 110,000 or so clones, 92% detected once. Remarks on this clone: Its specificity is unknown.

The sequencing sample was made of CD4+ T cells from blood. The clonotype was recovered from a human donor in good health. The V and J genes are TRBV6-1 and TRBJ1-1, with unresolved D. CDR3 protein: CASSLTRNTEAFF. In nucleotides, the CDR3 is TGTGCCAGCAGTCTAACGAGGAACACTGAAGCTTTCTTT.